This is a list of T cell receptor beta chains from one sample in a study of CD8+ T cells in alopecia areata. The table came from immunoSEQ multiplex PCR; TCRdb's copy has only in-frame clones and leaves some out. This table holds about 100,000 clones, 55% to 75% found once. This specimen consisted of CD8+ T cells sorted from blood, obtained at approximately week 56, from a patient treated with tofacitinib. The receptors were sampled from a human donor with alopecia areata. Each CDR3 is given with its conserved first and last residue. A D gene is named only where the DNA matches it firmly.

V	J	D	CDR3
TRBV4-1	TRBJ1-3	-	CASSQDPTGGNTIYF
TRBV7-9	TRBJ2-7	TRBD2	CASSSRLAGTYEQYF
TRBV29-1	TRBJ1-2	-	CSVPEGLDYGYTF
TRBV9	TRBJ2-7	-	CASSVAGGHRDEQYF
TRBV11-2	TRBJ2-5	-	CASSPGVKAGPYQETQYF
TRBV19	TRBJ2-1	-	CASSIGSNEQFF
TRBV6-1	TRBJ2-4	TRBD1	CASSALQGGSDIQYF
TRBV11-2	TRBJ1-4	-	CASSLVGEKLFF
TRBV13	TRBJ2-3	-	CASSPTRRVTDTQYF
TRBV4-1	TRBJ2-7	TRBD2	CASRPFPGLGGRTYEQYF
TRBV6-5	TRBJ2-7	-	CASKGNEQYF
TRBV6-1	TRBJ2-3	-	CASSEFSSGFGTDTQYF
TRBV30	TRBJ2-1	TRBD2	CAWRMGTSDEQFF
TRBV30	TRBJ1-6	TRBD1	CAWDYRGRNSPLHF
TRBV25-1	TRBJ1-1	-	CASSVSRNTEAFF
TRBV11-2	TRBJ2-1	-	CASSTGEDNEQFF
TRBV7-9	TRBJ2-2	-	CASSLVQENTGELFF
TRBV19	TRBJ1-4	-	CASCRDREKLFF
TRBV2	TRBJ1-6	TRBD1	CATASGTGNYNSPLHF
TRBV2	TRBJ2-7	TRBD2	CASSGTSGFSSYEQYF
TRBV27	TRBJ2-4	-	CASSRYRAAYAKNIQYF
TRBV2	TRBJ2-1	-	CASYTMSNEQFF
TRBV6-1	TRBJ1-1	TRBD1	CASSEDRGWNTEAFF
TRBV25-1	TRBJ2-7	-	CASSPGMGPYEQYF
TRBV7-9	TRBJ1-5	-	CASSWNTNQPQHF
TRBV4-1	TRBJ2-5	TRBD1	CASSQEGRGRRETQYF
TRBV11-2	TRBJ2-7	-	CASSLYRMGGYEQYF
TRBV6-5	TRBJ2-5	-	CASSSPRGEETQYF
TRBV27	TRBJ2-7	-	CASSLTAGDSYEQYF
TRBV19	TRBJ2-5	-	CASREKGPRETQYF
TRBV19	TRBJ1-6	-	CASQRGGYSPLHF
TRBV25-1	TRBJ2-7	-	CASSDIREQYF
TRBV7-2	TRBJ2-5	-	CASSLAGGRETQYF
TRBV6-5	TRBJ2-2	TRBD2	CASSPGGGPGELFF
TRBV6-5	TRBJ2-3	TRBD2	CASSYTLAGGDTQYF
TRBV27	TRBJ1-1	TRBD1	CASSPGTGNTEAFF
TRBV9	TRBJ2-7	TRBD2	CASSPTGGGTGEQYF
TRBV10-2	TRBJ1-2	-	CASSERGRDYGYTF
TRBV13	TRBJ2-1	-	CASSAQETNNEQFF
TRBV4-2	TRBJ2-1	-	CASSQESGTSNEQFF
TRBV9	TRBJ2-7	-	CASSVGTSPREQYF
TRBV6-5	TRBJ2-3	-	CASTALGSTDTQYF
TRBV15	TRBJ1-5	-	CATSIPFNQGPQHF
TRBV2	TRBJ1-1	-	CASREAEAFF
TRBV7-9	TRBJ2-7	-	CASSSSSGLQYF
TRBV25-1	TRBJ1-5	TRBD1	CASRGGTGDQPQHF
TRBV5-1	TRBJ1-2	-	CASRFIGALYGYTF
TRBV11-2	TRBJ1-1	-	CAIRGVNTEAFF
TRBV11-2	TRBJ2-7	TRBD1	CASSFPGTGGDEQYF
TRBV6-5	TRBJ2-5	-	CASSYGETQYF
TRBV6-5	TRBJ2-4	TRBD1	CASSSWTGLGKNIQYF
TRBV6-5	TRBJ1-2	-	CASSYKNRNNYGYTF
TRBV4-1	TRBJ2-7	-	CASSQVDSYEQYF